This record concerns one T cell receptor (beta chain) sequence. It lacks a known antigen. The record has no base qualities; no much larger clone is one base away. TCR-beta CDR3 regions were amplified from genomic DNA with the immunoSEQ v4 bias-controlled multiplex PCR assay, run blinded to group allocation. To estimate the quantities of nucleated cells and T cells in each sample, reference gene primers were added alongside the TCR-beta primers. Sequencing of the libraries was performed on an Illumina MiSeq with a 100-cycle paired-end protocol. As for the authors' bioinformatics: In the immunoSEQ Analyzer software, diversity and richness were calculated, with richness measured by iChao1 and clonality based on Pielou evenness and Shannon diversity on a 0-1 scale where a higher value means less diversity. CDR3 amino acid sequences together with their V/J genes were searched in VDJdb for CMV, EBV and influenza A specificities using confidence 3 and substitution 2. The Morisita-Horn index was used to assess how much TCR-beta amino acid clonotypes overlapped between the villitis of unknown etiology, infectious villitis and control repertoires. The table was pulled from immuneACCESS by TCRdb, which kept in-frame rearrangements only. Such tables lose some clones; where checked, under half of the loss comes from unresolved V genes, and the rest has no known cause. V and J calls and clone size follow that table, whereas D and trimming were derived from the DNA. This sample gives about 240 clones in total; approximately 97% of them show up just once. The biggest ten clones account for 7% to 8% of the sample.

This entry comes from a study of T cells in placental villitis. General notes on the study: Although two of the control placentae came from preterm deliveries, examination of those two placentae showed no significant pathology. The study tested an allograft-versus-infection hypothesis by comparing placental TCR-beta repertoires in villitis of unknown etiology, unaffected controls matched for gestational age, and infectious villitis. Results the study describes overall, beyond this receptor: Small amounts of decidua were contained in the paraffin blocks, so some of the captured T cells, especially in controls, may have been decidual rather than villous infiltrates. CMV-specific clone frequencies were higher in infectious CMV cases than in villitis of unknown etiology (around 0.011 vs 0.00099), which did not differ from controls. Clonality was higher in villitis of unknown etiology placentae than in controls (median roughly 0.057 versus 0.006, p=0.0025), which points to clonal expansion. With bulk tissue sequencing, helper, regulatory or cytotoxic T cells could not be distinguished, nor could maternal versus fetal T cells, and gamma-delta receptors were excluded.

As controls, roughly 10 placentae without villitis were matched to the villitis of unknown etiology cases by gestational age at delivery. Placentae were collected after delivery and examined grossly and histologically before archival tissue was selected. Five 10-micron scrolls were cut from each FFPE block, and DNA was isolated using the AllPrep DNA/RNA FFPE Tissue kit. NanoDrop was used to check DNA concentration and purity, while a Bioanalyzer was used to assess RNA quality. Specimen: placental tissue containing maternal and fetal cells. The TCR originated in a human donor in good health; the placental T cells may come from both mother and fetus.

The CDR3: CASSEVLNQPQHF. The DNA sequence is as follows: TGTGCCAGCAGTGAAGTTCTCAATCAGCCCCAGCATTTT. The rearrangement joined TRBV6-4 to TRBJ1-5; a confident D gene designation cannot be given. Trimming at the junction amounts to 3 bases on V and 3 bases on J, and the germline ends lie 6 bases apart. For CDR1 and CDR2, the germline V gene lists MRHNA and SNTAGT. CDR3 length: 13 amino acids, cysteine to phenylalanine. Here the CDR3 DNA is all that survives: 39 bases in frame from base 1.